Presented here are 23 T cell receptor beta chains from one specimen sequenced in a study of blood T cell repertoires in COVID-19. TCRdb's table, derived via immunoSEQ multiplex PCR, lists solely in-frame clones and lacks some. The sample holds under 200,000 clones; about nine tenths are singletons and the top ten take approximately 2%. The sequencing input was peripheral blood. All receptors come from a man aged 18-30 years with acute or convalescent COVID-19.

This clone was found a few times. CDR3 nucleotide sequence: TGTGCCACCAGCAGGGGAGTGGGGGGTTCACCCCTCCACTTT. Protein product: CATSRGVGGSPLHF. The genes are TRBV15 and TRBJ1-6; D is possibly TRBD1 (5 bases). CDR3 size: 14 residues. V shed 3 bases and J shed 9 bases, with 12 bases lying between them. Germline values: CDR1 LNHNV, CDR2 YYDKDF (reference sequence).

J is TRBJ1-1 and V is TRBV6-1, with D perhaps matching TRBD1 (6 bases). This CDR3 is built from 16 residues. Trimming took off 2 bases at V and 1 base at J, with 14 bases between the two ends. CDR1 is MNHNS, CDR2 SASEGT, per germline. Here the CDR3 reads CASSEPTGKGNTEAFF. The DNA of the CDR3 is TGTGCCAGCAGTGAACCTACAGGGAAGGGGAACACTGAAGCTTTCTTT.

CDR3 protein: CASSLAAGGNYGYTF. CDR3 nucleotides: TGTGCCAGCAGCTTGGCCGCAGGGGGAAACTATGGCTACACCTTC. The chain is built from TRBV5-4 and TRBJ1-2; 7 bases map to TRBD1. CDR3 length equals 15 residues. Germline V CDR1 and CDR2: SGHNT, YYREEE (reference sequence). V trimming: 0 bases; J trimming: 2 bases; junction bases outside the gene matches: 4. Complete variable domain (other parts from reference TRBV5-4 and TRBJ1-2): ETGVTQSPTHLIKTRGQQVTLRCSSQSGHNTVSWYQQALGQGPQFIFQYYREEENGRGNFPPRFSGLQFPNYSSELNVNALELDDSALYLCASSLAAGGNYGYTFGSGTRLTVV.

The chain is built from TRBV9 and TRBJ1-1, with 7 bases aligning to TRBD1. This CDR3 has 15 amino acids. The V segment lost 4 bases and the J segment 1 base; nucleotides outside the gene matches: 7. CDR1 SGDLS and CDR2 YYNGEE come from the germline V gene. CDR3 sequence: CASSKRDSGNTEAFF. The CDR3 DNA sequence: TGTGCCAGCAGCAAACGGGACAGCGGGAACACTGAAGCTTTCTTT.

The CDR3 DNA reads TGTGCCACCAGTGATTTAGCGTTCGGTTCACCCCTCCACTTT. Protein sequence: CATSDLAFGSPLHF. V is TRBV24-1 and J is TRBJ1-6; D unclear. The V and J ends lost 1 base and 9 bases respectively, with 9 bases between them. Germline lookup yields CDR1 KGHDR and CDR2 SFDVKD. The CDR3 spans 14 residues.

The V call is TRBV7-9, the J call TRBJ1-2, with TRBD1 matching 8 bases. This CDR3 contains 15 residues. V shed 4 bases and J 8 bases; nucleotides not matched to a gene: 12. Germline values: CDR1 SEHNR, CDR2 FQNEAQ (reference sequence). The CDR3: CASSSIPGGASGYTF. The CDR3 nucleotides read TGTGCCAGCAGCTCTATCCCAGGGGGCGCGTCCGGCTACACCTTC.

The CDR3, as DNA: TGTGCCAGCAGTCCCCCGGGGAACTATGGCTACACCTTC. Its protein product is CASSPPGNYGYTF. This rearrangement joins TRBV6-5 to TRBJ1-2, with D unclear. V shed 5 bases and J shed 2 bases, with 9 bases lying between them. CDR1 MNHEY and CDR2 SVGAGI come from the germline V gene. The CDR3 extends over 13 amino acids.

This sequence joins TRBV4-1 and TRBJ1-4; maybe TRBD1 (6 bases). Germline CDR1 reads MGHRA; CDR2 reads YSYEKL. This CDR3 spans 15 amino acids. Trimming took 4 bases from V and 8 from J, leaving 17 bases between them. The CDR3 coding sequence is TGCGCCAGCAGCCCCCCAGGGGTCGAGGACGAAAAACTGTTTTTT. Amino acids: CASSPPGVEDEKLFF.

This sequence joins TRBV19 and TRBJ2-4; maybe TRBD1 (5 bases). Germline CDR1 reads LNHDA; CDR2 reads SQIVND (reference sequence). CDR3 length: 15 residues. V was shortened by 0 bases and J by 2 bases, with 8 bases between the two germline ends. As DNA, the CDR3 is TGTGCCAGTAGTATAGATCAGGGTCCCAAAAACATTCAGTACTTC. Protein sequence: CASSIDQGPKNIQYF.

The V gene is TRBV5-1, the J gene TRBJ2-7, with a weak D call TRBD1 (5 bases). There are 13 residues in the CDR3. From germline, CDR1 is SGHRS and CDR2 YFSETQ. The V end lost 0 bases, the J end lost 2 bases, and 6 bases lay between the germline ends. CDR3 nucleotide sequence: TGCGCCAGCAGCTTGGACAGGACCTACGAGCAGTACTTC. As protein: CASSLDRTYEQYF.

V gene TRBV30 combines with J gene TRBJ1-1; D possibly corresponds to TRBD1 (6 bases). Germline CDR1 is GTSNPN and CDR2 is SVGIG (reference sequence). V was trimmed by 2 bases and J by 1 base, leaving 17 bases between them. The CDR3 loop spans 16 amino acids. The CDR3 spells CAWSLRKTGKNTEAFF. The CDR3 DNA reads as TGTGCCTGGAGTCTTCGAAAAACAGGGAAGAACACTGAAGCTTTCTTT.

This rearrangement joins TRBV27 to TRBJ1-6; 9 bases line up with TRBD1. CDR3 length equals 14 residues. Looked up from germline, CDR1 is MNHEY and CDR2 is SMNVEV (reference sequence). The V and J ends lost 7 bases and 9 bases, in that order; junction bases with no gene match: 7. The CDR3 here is CASNRQGGPSPLHF. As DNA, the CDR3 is TGTGCCAGCAATAGACAGGGGGGACCTTCACCCCTCCACTTT.

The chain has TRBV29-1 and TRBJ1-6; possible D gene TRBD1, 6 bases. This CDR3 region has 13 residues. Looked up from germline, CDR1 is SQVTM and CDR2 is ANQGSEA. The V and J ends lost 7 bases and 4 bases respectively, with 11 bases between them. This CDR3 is CSAQGSYNSPLHF. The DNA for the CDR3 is TGCAGCGCCCAGGGGTCATATAATTCACCCCTCCACTTT.

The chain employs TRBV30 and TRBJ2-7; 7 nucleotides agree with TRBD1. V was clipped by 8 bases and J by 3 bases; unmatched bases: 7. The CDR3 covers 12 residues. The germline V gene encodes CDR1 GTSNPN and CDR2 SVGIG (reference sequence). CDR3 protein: CATGQAFYEQYF. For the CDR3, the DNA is TGTGCCACCGGACAGGCCTTCTACGAGCAGTACTTC.

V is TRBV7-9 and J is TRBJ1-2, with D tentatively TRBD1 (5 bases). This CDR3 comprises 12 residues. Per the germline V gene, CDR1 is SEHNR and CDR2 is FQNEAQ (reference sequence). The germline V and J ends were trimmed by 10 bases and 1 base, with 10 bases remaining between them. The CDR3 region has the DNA TGTGCCACGGGAGGGGTTAACTATGGCTACACCTTC. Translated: CATGGVNYGYTF.

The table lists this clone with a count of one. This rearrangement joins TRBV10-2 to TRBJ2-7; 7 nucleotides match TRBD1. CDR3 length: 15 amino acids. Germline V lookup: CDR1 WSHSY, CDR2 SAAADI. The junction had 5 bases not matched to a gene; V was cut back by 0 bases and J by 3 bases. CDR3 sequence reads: CASSESGDSYYEQYF. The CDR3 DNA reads TGCGCCAGCAGTGAGTCAGGGGACAGTTACTACGAGCAGTACTTC.

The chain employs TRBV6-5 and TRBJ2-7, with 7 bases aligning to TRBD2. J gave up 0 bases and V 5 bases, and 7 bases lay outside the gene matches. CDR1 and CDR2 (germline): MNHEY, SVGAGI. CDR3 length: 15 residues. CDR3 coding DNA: TGTGCCAGCAGTCTCTTAAGCGGGAACTCCTACGAGCAGTACTTC. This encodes CASSLLSGNSYEQYF.

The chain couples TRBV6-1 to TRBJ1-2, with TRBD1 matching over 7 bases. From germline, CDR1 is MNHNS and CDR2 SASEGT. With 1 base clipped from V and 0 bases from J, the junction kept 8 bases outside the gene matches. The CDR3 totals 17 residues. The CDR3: CASSEGPIGTANYGYTF. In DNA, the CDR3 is TGTGCCAGCAGTGAAGGGCCGATAGGGACAGCTAACTATGGCTACACCTTC.

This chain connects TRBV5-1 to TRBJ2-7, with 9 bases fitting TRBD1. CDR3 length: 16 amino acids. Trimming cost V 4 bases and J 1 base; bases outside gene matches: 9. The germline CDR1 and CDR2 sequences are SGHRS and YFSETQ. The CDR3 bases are TGCGCCAGCAGCCAGATACCACAGGGGGCGTCCTACGAGCAGTACTTC. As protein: CASSQIPQGASYEQYF.

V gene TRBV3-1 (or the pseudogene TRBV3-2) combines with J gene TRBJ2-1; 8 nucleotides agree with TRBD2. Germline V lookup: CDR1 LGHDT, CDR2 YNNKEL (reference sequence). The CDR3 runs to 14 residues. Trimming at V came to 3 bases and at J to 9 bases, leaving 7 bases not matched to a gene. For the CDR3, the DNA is TGTGCCAGCAGCCAGATGACTAGCGTGGGTGAGCAGTTCTTC. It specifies CASSQMTSVGEQFF.

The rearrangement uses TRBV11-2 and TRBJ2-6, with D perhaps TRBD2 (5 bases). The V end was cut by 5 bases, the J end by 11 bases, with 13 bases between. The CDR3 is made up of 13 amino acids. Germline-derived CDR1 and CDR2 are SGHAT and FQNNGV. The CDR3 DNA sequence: TGTGCCAGCAGCCCGGCGAGGGTCGACGTCCTGACTTTC. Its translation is CASSPARVDVLTF.

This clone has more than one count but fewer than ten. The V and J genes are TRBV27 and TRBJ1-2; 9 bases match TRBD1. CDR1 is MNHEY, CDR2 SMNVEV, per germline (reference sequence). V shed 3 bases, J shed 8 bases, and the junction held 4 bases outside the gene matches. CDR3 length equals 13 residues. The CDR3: CASSFNRGRGYTF. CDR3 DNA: TGTGCCAGCAGTTTTAACAGGGGGCGCGGCTACACCTTC.

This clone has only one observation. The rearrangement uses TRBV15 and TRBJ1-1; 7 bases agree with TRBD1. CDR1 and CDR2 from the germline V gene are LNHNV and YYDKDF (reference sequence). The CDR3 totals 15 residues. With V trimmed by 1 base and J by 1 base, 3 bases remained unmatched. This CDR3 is CATSRVGTANTEAFF. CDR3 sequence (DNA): TGTGCCACCAGCAGAGTAGGGACAGCGAACACTGAAGCTTTCTTT.